The present TCR beta chain was sequenced within a study of T cell responses to AZD1222 COVID-19 vaccine (dated by TCRdb to about 2021). For context, the study as a whole: AZD1222 recipients with second doses at about 4 weeks or about 12 weeks were pooled, because spike-specific TCR depth and breadth did not differ between schedules. Trial participants were enrolled by age into subgroups of 18-55, 56-69 and 70-plus years, and around 150, 28 and 57 TCR-sequenced participants, respectively, were included in these subgroups. A total of around 240 trial participants underwent TCR sequencing, of whom some 210 received two doses of AZD1222 and some 25 received two doses of the MenACWY control vaccine. The full study reports these points: After two AZD1222 doses, spike-specific TCR breadth and depth were significantly higher than at day 0 and than in MenACWY recipients. CD4 TCRs associated with the vaccine covered the entire spike protein, and the dominant responses were in regions 160-218 and 743-854. Participants were mostly white British, with more females than males. The authors suggested clonal diversity may have been underestimated. Nearly half of unique spike-specific TCRs reportedly recognized epitopes outside regions mutated in the B.1.351 and B.1.1.7 variants. Because no samples from the day 14 peak response were available, repertoires could be characterized only after the peak T cell response. Only five to seven AZD1222 recipients were SARS-CoV-2 seropositive at baseline, limiting conclusions about previously exposed vaccinees. In the small 56-69-year group, the increase in depth fell short of significance, most likely because of low power.

The time point label for this specimen denotes: baseline before first vaccination. The vaccinee samples were drawn from two UK trials, COV001 and COV002, one of which was a single-blind randomized controlled phase 2/3 trial testing AZD1222 (ChAdOx1 nCoV-19) in healthy adults. For TCRbeta chain sequencing, PBMC samples from trial participants were taken at day 0 and at day 28 after the second dose. The CDR3 regions of human TCRbeta chains were analyzed by immunosequencing. The source study handled its data this way. TCRs in the repertoires were matched against a reference library of SARS-CoV-2-specific TCRs that had been generated with the MIRA antigen-specificity platform. Breadth was defined as the fraction of unique TCRs that were SARS-CoV-2-associated, and depth was defined as the fraction of total T cells that were SARS-CoV-2-associated. Each spike-specific TCR was assigned to its reactive spike region and to a CD4 or CD8 class using the MIRA data. Log10-transformed breadth and depth values were compared by one-way ANOVA with Sidak's multiple comparisons tests. The clones in this table, taken by TCRdb from immuneACCESS, are in-frame only. Not every clone is retained; where verified, under half of the shortfall comes from an unresolved V gene, and the cause of the rest is unknown. That table is the source of V, J and clone size, and D and trimming were worked out from the DNA. The table for this sample lists about 76,000 clones; 90% of them were counted only once. The ten largest clones take up 4.2% of the sample.

From the cysteine up to the phenylalanine, the CDR3 has a length of 13 residues. Only the CDR3 DNA is retained, 39 bases long and in frame from the first base. The junction carries 7 bases between V and J, which are trimmed by 4 bases and 2 bases respectively. The germline V gene specifies MRHNA as CDR1 and SNTAGT as CDR2. About this clone: Its antigen remains undetermined. No per-base quality is available; no much larger clone lies one base away.

Specimen: peripheral blood, collected on day 0 of AZD1222 vaccination. The sequence joins TRBV6-4 to TRBJ2-3; a confident D gene designation cannot be given. The clonotype comes from an adult in good health. The CDR3 here reads CASSGEPTDTQYF. The bases are TGTGCCAGCAGTGGCGAACCCACAGATACGCAGTATTTT.